Included here is one TCR beta chain sequence, with context. Its antigen remains unidentified. A much larger clone differs from this one at a single base, so this may be a read error. Specified time point: newly diagnosed GD, antithyroid drugs for less than 3 months. The TCR library was made from RNA that had been extracted from PBMCs in TRIzol. CDR3 regions were amplified by Arm-PCR using iRepertoire HTBI primers to build TCR beta libraries. TCRdb re-called the multiplex PCR reads with MiXCR, one entry per CDR3 protein. The sample records more than 350,000 distinct CDR3 sequences, 15% being singletons. Looked up from germline, CDR1 is SGDLS and CDR2 is YYNGEE. The CDR3 runs 13 residues. V was shortened by 3 bases and J by 13 bases, with 17 bases between the two germline ends. This specimen comes from a study of regulatory T cells in long-lasting Graves disease. Study as a whole: Antithyroid drug use was under 3 months in newly diagnosed Graves' patients.

Study-wide findings and caveats: Accuracy may have been reduced by the small sample size.

This sample was shared with a second study, whose subject was T cells in Graves' hyperthyroidism and ophthalmopathy. Turning to that study: Patients with ophthalmopathy were separated from those with stable hyperthyroidism by a 13 V-J model.

The sequence was collected from a woman younger than 45 with Graves disease. This sequence joins TRBV9 and TRBJ2-4, with D tentatively TRBD1 (5 bases). The sequences come from peripheral blood mononuclear cells (PBMCs), collected at new diagnosis, from a patient treated with antithyroid drugs. The CDR3 DNA sequence: TGTGCCAGCAGCGGACGAACAGGTACTGAGCAGTACTTC. It is translated as CASSGRTGTEQYF.